The T cell receptor (beta chain) described here comes from a study of blood T cells in healthy people across ages (dated by TCRdb to between 2014 and 2017). Study-level background: In model experiments, template switching captured roughly one uniquely barcoded TCR beta cDNA molecule for every two T cells. Using deep sequencing normalized with unique cDNA molecular identifiers, the study measured how TCR beta repertoire diversity changes with age. Four age groups were formed from the donors: young (average around 15 years), middle-aged (around 40), aged (around 62) and long-lived (82). To avoid experimental bias, donors of different ages were distributed randomly across sequencing lanes. For two donors (one aged 18 to 29 and one aged 80 or older), the study analyzed two additional independent replicas of 1 million unique cDNA reads from the same blood draw. What the study reported, not specific to this receptor: Compared with the aged group, more naive CD4+ T cells, fewer expanded clones and increased TCR diversity were shown by the long-lived group, suggesting age selection. Since profiling was done on bulk unsorted PBMCs, naive and antigen-experienced compartments could not be conclusively compared. The CMV infection status of donors was not known, potentially confounding age-related changes in expanded clonotypes. Estimates of total diversity from one million sequenced T cells were regarded as lower bounds and underestimates. Observed TCR beta diversity correlated strongly with the percentage of naive T cells measured by flow cytometry. As age increased, observed TCR beta diversity per million T cells dropped in a roughly linear way, and a significant reduction was already evident by age 40.

Receptors were amplified or captured by 5' RACE. TCRdb names Illumina HiSeq 2500 as the instrument used. A second roughly 6 to 12 cycle PCR used a sample-barcoded 5' primer and a J-beta primer mix. Each TCR beta cDNA molecule received a unique molecular identifier from a template-switch 5' adaptor carrying 12 random nucleotides. Each sample yielded at least 2.5 million CDR3-containing paired-end reads. First-strand cDNA synthesis was performed from all RNA using the Mint cDNA synthesis kit, with priming by a TRBC-specific oligonucleotide. Following uracil-DNA glycosylase treatment, a first 18-cycle PCR with universal primers M1SS and BC2_uni_R was performed on all cDNA. The original methods were these. Normalization of each sample was performed by random selection of 1 million high-quality reads, each carrying a distinct molecular identifier. Instead of being binned into consensus sequences, reads with shared molecular identifiers were discarded. CDR3 identification, clonotype clustering and error correction used MiTCR with a Q25 quality threshold and the strictest error-elimination algorithm. A nonparametric unseen species model with Euler transformation was used to estimate a lower bound on total TCR beta diversity. TCRdb reanalyzed the raw reads on its own, using fastp at Q25 for trimming and MiXCR for clone calling, and kept in-frame beta chains. Each CDR3 protein appears once, grouped with its most common genes and DNA. These V and J calls rely on TCRdb rather than the paper's analysis. Here the sample has roughly 1.7 million distinct CDR3 sequences; roughly 32% occur a single time. The ten largest clones take up 11% of the sample.

This clonotype showed up just a few times. The antigen this receptor binds is unknown. Base quality data are lacking; no much larger clone is found one base away. CDR1 MGHRA and CDR2 YSYEKL are derived from the germline V gene. The CDR3 runs 15 residues from the cysteine to the phenylalanine. Only CDR3 DNA is held: 45 bases, read in frame from base 1. Unmatched junction bases come to 4, with V trimmed by 4 bases and J by 3 bases. Donors were 35 to 40 systemically healthy Caucasian individuals from Russia aged roughly 6 to 100 years. Each donor gave 8.5 to 10 milliliters of peripheral blood, collected into EDTA-treated Vacutainer tubes. Ficoll-Paque density-gradient centrifugation was used to isolate PBMCs, with at least 6.5 million per sample. Total RNA was extracted from PBMCs with Trizol reagent, with at least 6 micrograms obtained per sample. Naive CD45RAhigh/CD27high T cell percentages were measured by flow cytometry on a PBMC aliquot from every donor.

The sequence links TRBV4-1 to TRBJ1-1; 11 nucleotides in the junction match TRBD1. The origin of this receptor is a young woman in good health. Sequenced: blood. In nucleotides, the sequence is TGCGCCAGCAGCCCACGGGACAGGGGGTACACTGAAGCTTTCTTT. It encodes CASSPRDRGYTEAFF.